These T cell receptor beta chains were read from a single sample in a study of blood T cells in healthy people across ages. TCRdb processed the 5' RACE reads anew with MiXCR; each CDR3 protein has one entry. The table has 500,000 to 650,000 distinct CDR3 sequences, about 26% seen once. These data were likewise used in another study, on T cells of mothers and their children.

Sequencing used blood. All receptors derive from a boy aged 2-15 years in good health. Both conserved end residues are part of each CDR3. Each record gives: V gene, J gene, D gene, clone size, CDR3 protein, CDR3 DNA. A D gene is named only where the DNA matches it firmly. Where a row states a size, it is once, few, many or the class of an expanded clone; other rows omit it.

V gene: TRBV27; J gene: TRBJ1-1; D gene: -; clone size: few; CDR3 protein: CASSPTTGLRHEAFF; CDR3 DNA: TGTGCCAGCAGTCCCACAACAGGGCTCAGACATGAAGCTTTCTTT
V gene: TRBV30; J gene: TRBJ1-5; D gene: -; clone size: -; CDR3 protein: CAWSTQGDQPQHF; CDR3 DNA: TGTGCCTGGAGTACCCAGGGCGATCAGCCCCAGCATTTT
V gene: TRBV19; J gene: TRBJ2-1; D gene: -; clone size: -; CDR3 protein: CASSMLSGEQFF; CDR3 DNA: TGTGCCAGTAGTATGCTGTCTGGCGAGCAGTTCTTC
V gene: TRBV7-2; J gene: TRBJ2-3; D gene: TRBD2; clone size: -; CDR3 protein: CASTGTSGRGATQYF; CDR3 DNA: TGTGCCAGCACCGGGACTAGCGGGAGGGGGGCTACGCAGTATTTT
V gene: TRBV7-9; J gene: TRBJ2-3; D gene: TRBD2; clone size: -; CDR3 protein: CASSPPQAGGTDTQYF; CDR3 DNA: TGTGCCAGCAGCCCCCCGCAAGCGGGGGGCACAGATACGCAGTATTTT
V gene: TRBV20-1; J gene: TRBJ2-1; D gene: -; clone size: -; CDR3 protein: CSARQSWLAGSYNEQFF; CDR3 DNA: TGCAGTGCTAGACAATCTTGGCTGGCCGGCTCCTACAATGAGCAGTTCTTC
V gene: TRBV6-1; J gene: TRBJ2-2; D gene: -; clone size: -; CDR3 protein: CASSERRWTGELFF; CDR3 DNA: TGTGCCAGCAGTGAGAGGAGATGGACCGGGGAGCTGTTTTTT
V gene: TRBV12-3/TRBV12-4; J gene: TRBJ1-4; D gene: -; clone size: -; CDR3 protein: CASSGSYEKLFF; CDR3 DNA: TGTGCCAGCAGTGGCAGTTATGAAAAACTGTTTTTT
V gene: TRBV4-3; J gene: TRBJ2-6; D gene: -; clone size: -; CDR3 protein: CASSPGGGVGANVLTF; CDR3 DNA: TGCGCCAGCAGCCCAGGGGGGGGTGTCGGGGCCAACGTCCTGACTTTC
V gene: TRBV12-3/TRBV12-4; J gene: TRBJ2-7; D gene: TRBD1; clone size: -; CDR3 protein: CASSLRDSKFYEQYF; CDR3 DNA: TGTGCCAGCAGCCTCCGGGACAGCAAATTCTACGAGCAGTACTTC
V gene: TRBV27; J gene: TRBJ1-5; D gene: -; clone size: -; CDR3 protein: CASSLGAGLWPQHF; CDR3 DNA: TGTGCCAGCAGTTTGGGGGCAGGGCTCTGGCCCCAGCATTTT